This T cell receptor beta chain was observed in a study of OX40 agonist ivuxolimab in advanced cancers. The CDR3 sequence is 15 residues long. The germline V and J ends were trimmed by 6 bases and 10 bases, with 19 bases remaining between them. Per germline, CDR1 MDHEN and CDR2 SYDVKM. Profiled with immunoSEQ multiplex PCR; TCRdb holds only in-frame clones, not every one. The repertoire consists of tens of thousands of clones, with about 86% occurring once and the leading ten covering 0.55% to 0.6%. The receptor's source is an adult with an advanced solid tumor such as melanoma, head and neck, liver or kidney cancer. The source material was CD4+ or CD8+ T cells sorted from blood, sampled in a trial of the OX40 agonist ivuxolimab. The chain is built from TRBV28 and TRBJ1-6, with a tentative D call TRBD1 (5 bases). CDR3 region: CASSSPWGGKSPLHF. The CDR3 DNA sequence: TGTGCCAGCAGCTCCCCCTGGGGGGGAAAATCACCCCTCCACTTT.